These 5 T cell receptor beta chains share one sample of origin, sequenced in a study of T cells in Graves' hyperthyroidism and ophthalmopathy. Authors of the study amplified TCR beta CDR3 regions from RNA transcripts. Using the HTBI primer set, a first-round RT-PCR was run on the TCR CDR3. TCRdb reanalysed the multiplex PCR reads using MiXCR and keeps one entry per CDR3 protein. The sample carries about 610,000 distinct CDR3 sequences, approximately 15% recorded once. The sequenced sample was blood. These receptor sequences come from a woman aged 40 to 55 with Graves' ophthalmopathy.

This clonotype occurred many times. The V gene is TRBV20-1, the J gene TRBJ1-1; D remains unclear. Trimming stripped 0 bases from V and 5 bases from J, with 10 bases between. The CDR3 has 13 residues. Germline assignment: CDR1 DFQATT and CDR2 SNEGSKA (reference sequence). The CDR3 here is CSARDWSLTEAFF. CDR3 coding DNA: TGCAGTGCTAGAGATTGGAGCCTAACTGAAGCTTTCTTT.

There are a few counts of this clonotype. V and J are TRBV24-1 and TRBJ2-2; D possibly corresponds to TRBD1 (5 bases). CDR3 length: 15 residues. CDR1 and CDR2 from the germline V gene are KGHDR and SFDVKD. Trimming removed 3 bases from V and 4 bases from J, with 11 bases in between. Here the CDR3 reads CATSDPQDSTGELFF. The CDR3 DNA reads as TGTGCCACCAGTGATCCACAGGATAGCACCGGGGAGCTGTTTTTT.

V is TRBV28 and J is TRBJ2-7; D possibly corresponds to TRBD2 (6 bases). This CDR3 spans 14 amino acids. V was trimmed by 2 bases and J by 3 bases, leaving 11 bases between them. CDR1 is MDHEN and CDR2 is SYDVKM in the germline V gene. The DNA for the CDR3 is TGTGCCAGCAGTTTAGACGGGAGCTACTACGAGCAGTACTTC. Amino acids: CASSLDGSYYEQYF.

This clonotype was recorded many times. V is TRBV5-1 and J is TRBJ2-7; D assignment may be TRBD1 or TRBD2 (5 bases each). Germline CDR1 SGHRS, CDR2 YFSETQ. CDR3 length equals 13 residues. V was cut by 4 bases and J by 7 bases, with 15 bases left in between. In DNA, the CDR3 is TGCGCCAGCAGCCCGCAGGGCACGGGGGAGCAGTACTTC. Protein sequence: CASSPQGTGEQYF.

This clonotype has more than one count but fewer than ten. J is TRBJ1-6 and V is TRBV27; no firm D call. The CDR3 is made up of 12 amino acids. Germline V CDR1 and CDR2: MNHEY, SMNVEV (reference sequence). V gave up 9 bases and J gave up 7 bases, with 10 bases separating them. CDR3 coding DNA: TGTGCCAGTCGGAGGGTAAATTCACCCCTCCACTTT. Translated, it gives CASRRVNSPLHF.